This T cell receptor beta chain was found in a study of T cell responses to AZD1222 COVID-19 vaccine. This table comes from immunoSEQ multiplex PCR, and its TCRdb copy is limited to in-frame clones, with some not included. The sample includes 170,000 or so clones, 90% of them seen just once. CDR1 ENHRY and CDR2 SYGVKD come from the germline V gene. The CDR3 has 14 amino acids. Trimming took off 6 bases at V and 0 bases at J, with 9 bases between the two ends. Comment on this clone: Its antigen remains unidentified.

General observations from the study: Spike was spanned by vaccine-associated CD4 TCRs, with dominance at 160-218 and 743-854.

This sequence was found in an adult in good health. The material was peripheral blood, obtained on day 0 of AZD1222 vaccination. The V call is TRBV10-3, the J call TRBJ2-4; D may match TRBD1 or TRBD2 (5 bases each). The CDR3 DNA is TGTGCCATCAGCGCCGGGACAGCCAAAAACATTCAGTACTTC. Protein sequence: CAISAGTAKNIQYF.